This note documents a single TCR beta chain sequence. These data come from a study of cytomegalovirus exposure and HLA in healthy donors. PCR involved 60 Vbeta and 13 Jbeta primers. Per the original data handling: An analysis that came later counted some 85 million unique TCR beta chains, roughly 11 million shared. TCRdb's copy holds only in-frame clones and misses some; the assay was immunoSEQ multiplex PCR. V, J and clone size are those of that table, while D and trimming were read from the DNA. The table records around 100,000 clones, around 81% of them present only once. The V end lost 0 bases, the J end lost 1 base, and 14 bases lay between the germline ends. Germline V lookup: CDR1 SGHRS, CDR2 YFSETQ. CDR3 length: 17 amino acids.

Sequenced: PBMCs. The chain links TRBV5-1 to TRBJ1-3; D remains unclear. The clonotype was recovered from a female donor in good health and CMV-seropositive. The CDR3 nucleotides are TGCGCCAGCAGCTTGGAAAAGTACGGGTCATCTGGAAACACCATATATTTT. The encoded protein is CASSLEKYGSSGNTIYF.